The next 17 T cell receptor beta chains were all read from a single sample in a study of tumor-infiltrating lymphocytes in localized non-small cell lung cancer. This table comes from immunoSEQ multiplex PCR, and its TCRdb copy is limited to in-frame clones, with some not included. The table has around 9,600 clones, around 80% seen once. Sequencing was performed on lung tumor tissue. These receptor sequences come from a human donor with non-small cell lung cancer.

J is TRBJ1-2 and V is TRBV18, with 11 bases identical to TRBD1. The CDR3 covers 14 residues. The ends lost 3 bases at V and 7 bases at J; junction bases unmatched: 4. In germline, CDR1 is KGHSH, CDR2 LQKENI. The DNA for the CDR3 is TGTGCCAGCTCACCCGGACAGGGGGCGTCTGGCTACACCTTC. Protein sequence: CASSPGQGASGYTF.

This clone was detected only a few times. The sample has other DNA sequences that encode this CDR3 too. This chain uses TRBV30 with TRBJ1-2; 7 bases line up with TRBD1. The CDR3 is made up of 13 amino acids. CDR1 and CDR2 from the germline V gene are GTSNPN and SVGIG (reference sequence). With V trimmed by 5 bases and J by 8 bases, 11 bases remained unmatched. In DNA, the CDR3 is TGTGCCTGGTTGGCAGGGGGGAAAGGGGGCTACACCTTC. Translated: CAWLAGGKGGYTF.

The chain carries TRBV7-8 and TRBJ1-1; D is undetermined. The CDR3 is made up of 15 amino acids. V lost 2 bases, J lost 1 base, and 11 bases lay in between. Per the germline V gene, CDR1 is SGHVS and CDR2 is FQNEAQ. The CDR3 region is CASSLRMGENTEAFF. CDR3 in DNA: TGTGCCAGCAGCTTAAGAATGGGTGAGAACACTGAAGCTTTCTTT. The full variable domain, its missing parts supplied by reference TRBV7-8 and TRBJ1-1, is GAGVSQSPRYKVAKRGQDVALRCDPISGHVSLFWYQQALGQGPEFLTYFQNEAQLDKSGLPSDRFFAERPEGSVSTLKIQRTQQEDSAVYLCASSLRMGENTEAFFGQGTRLTVV.

The chain combines TRBV7-2 with TRBJ2-1; D unresolved. This CDR3 spans 13 amino acids. Germline CDR1 is SGHTA and CDR2 is FQGNSA. V was shortened by 3 bases and J by 10 bases, with 13 bases between the two germline ends. The CDR3 protein is CASSFKQRHEQFF. CDR3 DNA: TGTGCCAGCAGCTTTAAGCAGAGACACGAGCAGTTCTTC.

V and J are TRBV6-4 and TRBJ2-1, with D possibly TRBD2 on 5 matching bases. Germline V gene data show CDR1 as MRHNA and CDR2 as SNTAGT. The CDR3 has 15 amino acids. Trimming took 2 bases from V and 5 from J, leaving 13 bases between them. The chain's CDR3 is CASSDGQAEHNEQFF. CDR3 DNA sequence: TGTGCCAGCAGTGACGGGCAAGCGGAACACAATGAGCAGTTCTTC.

V gene TRBV30 combines with J gene TRBJ2-7, with 7 bases that match TRBD2. The CDR3 consists of 13 residues. J gave up 3 bases and V 4 bases, and 6 bases lay outside the gene matches. Per the germline V gene, CDR1 is GTSNPN and CDR2 is SVGIG (reference sequence). In DNA, the CDR3 is TGTGCCTGGAACCCAGGGAGGGACTACGAGCAGTACTTC. Amino acids: CAWNPGRDYEQYF.

J is TRBJ2-7 and V is TRBV7-9, with 8 bases that match TRBD1. Trimming removed 1 base from V and 4 bases from J; junction bases left unmatched: 12. From germline, CDR1 is SEHNR and CDR2 FQNEAQ (reference sequence). The CDR3 is 17 amino acids. CDR3 bases: TGTGCCAGCAGCTTAGTGTTAGGTCAGGGGGCAGTATACGAGCAGTACTTC. This sequence encodes CASSLVLGQGAVYEQYF.

J is TRBJ1-1 and V is TRBV5-1, with 8 positions matching TRBD1. The CDR3 covers 16 residues. Germline loops: CDR1 SGHRS, CDR2 YFSETQ. Losses at the gene ends were 5 bases for V and 0 bases for J; bases not matched to a gene: 9. The CDR3 DNA follows: TGCGCCAGCAGTTTCGGACAGGGAGGGCTGAACACTGAAGCTTTCTTT. Its translation is CASSFGQGGLNTEAFF. Combining the CDR3 with reference TRBV5-1 and TRBJ1-1 gives the whole variable domain KAGVTQTPRYLIKTRGQQVTLSCSPISGHRSVSWYQQTPGQGLQFLFEYFSETQRNKGNFPGRFSGRQFSNSRSEMNVSTLELGDSALYLCASSFGQGGLNTEAFFGQGTRLTVV.

This clone has just one count. This rearrangement joins TRBV19 to TRBJ1-3, with no clear D. V dropped 6 bases and J dropped 0 bases, with 3 bases sitting between them. Germline CDR1 is LNHDA and CDR2 is SQIVND (reference sequence). This CDR3 region has 12 residues. The DNA of the CDR3 is TGTGCCAGTAGCCGCTCTGGAAACACCATATATTTT. This codes for CASSRSGNTIYF.

V and J are TRBV25-1 and TRBJ1-1; D is undetermined. Germline V gene lookup returns CDR1 MGHDK and CDR2 SYGVNS. The CDR3 sequence is 13 residues long. Trimming took 3 bases from V and 11 from J, leaving 16 bases between them. The CDR3 DNA is TGTGCCAGCAGTGAGGTTCACGGGCGCGCGGCTTTCTTT. Translated: CASSEVHGRAAFF.

The rearrangement joins TRBV7-2 to TRBJ1-1, with 8 bases lining up with TRBD1. The germline CDR1 and CDR2 sequences are SGHTA and FQGNSA. The CDR3 contains 13 residues. J gave up 6 bases and V 6 bases, and 6 bases lay outside the gene matches. CDR3 DNA: TGTGCCAGCAGTCTCGACAGGGGTGCTGAAGCTTTCTTT. Translated: CASSLDRGAEAFF.

This rearrangement joins TRBV10-3 to TRBJ2-2; D unresolved. V lost 6 bases to trimming and J lost 1 base, with 3 bases between them. This CDR3 is built from 12 residues. Germline V gives CDR1 ENHRY, CDR2 SYGVKD. The CDR3 here is CAIRENTGELFF. In DNA form, the CDR3 reads TGTGCCATCAGGGAGAACACCGGGGAGCTGTTTTTT.

This clone has just a few counts. This chain joins TRBV19 and TRBJ2-1; TRBD2 matches 8 bases. Germline lookup yields CDR1 LNHDA and CDR2 SQIVND (reference sequence). The CDR3 is 14 amino acids. V was pared by 6 bases and J by 8 bases, with 9 bases of the junction left unmatched. CDR3 sequence reads: CASSGRGLGHEQFF. CDR3 DNA sequence: TGTGCCAGTAGCGGGAGGGGTTTGGGTCATGAGCAGTTCTTC.

The chain uses TRBV5-6 and TRBJ2-6; D might be TRBD1 (5 bases). Germline V gives CDR1 SGHDT, CDR2 YYEEEE. The CDR3 totals 18 residues. V lost 0 bases, J lost 0 bases, and 13 bases lay in between. The CDR3 spells CASSLVATASSGANVLTF. The DNA of the CDR3 is TGTGCCAGCAGCTTGGTTGCGACAGCTAGCTCTGGGGCCAACGTCCTGACTTTC.

This chain uses TRBV7-2 with TRBJ1-1; TRBD1 matches 9 bases. Trimming took 5 bases from V and 6 from J; bases not matched to a gene: 10. Germline V lookup: CDR1 SGHTA, CDR2 FQGNSA. This CDR3 is 15 amino acids long. The CDR3 spells CASSQEDRGRAEAFF. DNA of the CDR3: TGTGCCAGCAGCCAAGAGGACAGGGGAAGGGCTGAAGCTTTCTTT.

This sequence joins TRBV2 and TRBJ1-5; D is possibly TRBD1 (5 bases). Germline V lookup: CDR1 SNHLY, CDR2 FYNNEI. Trimming took off 7 bases at V and 5 bases at J, with 21 bases between the two ends. CDR3 length: 16 amino acids. CDR3 region: CASKGRRQGGDQPQHF. CDR3 bases: TGTGCCAGCAAGGGGAGAAGGCAGGGTGGCGATCAGCCCCAGCATTTT.

The chain combines TRBV30 with TRBJ2-5; 9 bases match TRBD2. From germline, CDR1 is GTSNPN and CDR2 SVGIG (reference sequence). The CDR3 spans 18 residues. J was trimmed by 5 bases and V by 0 bases; bases with no gene match: 16. The CDR3 region has the DNA TGTGCCTGGAGTGTACTTGCGGGGGGGATCCCGGATGGGGAGACCCAGTACTTC. It codes for CAWSVLAGGIPDGETQYF.